This T cell receptor (beta chain) was obtained from a study of cytomegalovirus exposure and HLA in healthy donors. The study's findings and limits: The dataset shows that most TCR sequences were rare, while some public TCRs occurred in many donors.

This clone was found once. No antigen is known for it. Germline CDR1 MNHNS, CDR2 SASEGT. The CDR3 extends over 13 amino acids. Amplification used 60 Vbeta primers and 13 Jbeta primers. Method: immunoSEQ multiplex PCR; TCRdb's copy keeps in-frame clones and lacks some. The sample shows over 250,000 clones, roughly 70% of them seen only once. The TCR originated in a female donor in good health and CMV-seronegative. The chain combines TRBV6-1 with TRBJ2-5; the match to TRBD2 covers 8 bases. The J call may be wrong; the DNA end is better matched by TRBJ2-7. The material sequenced was PBMCs. The CDR3 DNA reads as TGTGCCAGCAGGGCGGGACTAGAAGGCGAGCAGTACTTC. Protein: CASRAGLEGEQYF.